The rows below give T cell receptor beta chains drawn from one sample of a study of blood T cell repertoires in COVID-19. This table comes from immunoSEQ multiplex PCR, and its TCRdb copy is limited to in-frame clones, with some not included. The top ten clones hold less than 0.6% of a sample with some 140,000 clones, about 89% of them seen once. Specimen: peripheral blood. The receptor set was obtained from a middle-aged man with acute or convalescent COVID-19. Each CDR3 is given with its conserved first and last residue. The D gene is left open where the match is weak. Clone sizes are given selectively: once, few, many, or a class where the clone is expanded.

clone size: .; J gene: TRBJ2-5; V gene: TRBV18; D gene: TRBD1; CDR3 protein: CASSPTGGASQETQYF; CDR3 DNA: TGTGCCAGCTCACCGACAGGGGGCGCGAGTCAAGAGACCCAGTACTTC
clone size: .; J gene: TRBJ1-2; V gene: TRBV5-3; D gene: .; CDR3 protein: CARSSTGHEYGYTF; CDR3 DNA: TGTGCCAGAAGCTCGACGGGACACGAATATGGCTACACCTTC
clone size: .; J gene: TRBJ2-7; V gene: TRBV14; D gene: TRBD2; CDR3 protein: CASSQSVRGSSYEQYF; CDR3 DNA: TGTGCCAGCAGCCAATCGGTCCGCGGGAGCTCCTACGAGCAGTACTTC
clone size: few; J gene: TRBJ1-5; V gene: TRBV27; D gene: TRBD1; CDR3 protein: CASSSGTGGNSNQPQHF; CDR3 DNA: TGTGCCAGCAGTTCCGGGACAGGGGGCAATAGCAATCAGCCCCAGCATTTT
clone size: .; J gene: TRBJ2-1; V gene: TRBV27; D gene: .; CDR3 protein: CASSLSIGPLAQDYNEQFF; CDR3 DNA: TGTGCCAGCAGTTTATCGATTGGGCCTCTAGCTCAAGACTACAATGAGCAGTTCTTC
clone size: .; J gene: TRBJ1-4; V gene: TRBV6-5; D gene: .; CDR3 protein: CASWNPGEGEKLFF; CDR3 DNA: TGTGCCAGTTGGAACCCAGGGGAAGGTGAAAAACTGTTTTTT
clone size: .; J gene: TRBJ1-1; V gene: TRBV5-1; D gene: TRBD1; CDR3 protein: CASSRQGITEAFF; CDR3 DNA: TGCGCCAGCAGCCGACAGGGGATAACTGAAGCTTTCTTT
clone size: .; J gene: TRBJ1-2; V gene: TRBV6-5; D gene: .; CDR3 protein: CASSYSDGGGGYTF; CDR3 DNA: TGTGCCAGCAGTTACTCGGATGGGGGGGGTGGCTACACCTTC
clone size: .; J gene: TRBJ1-5; V gene: TRBV6-2/TRBV6-3; D gene: TRBD1; CDR3 protein: CASSYDRGLSQPQHF; CDR3 DNA: TGTGCCAGCAGTTACGACAGGGGGCTCAGTCAGCCCCAGCATTTT
clone size: .; J gene: TRBJ2-7; V gene: TRBV4-1; D gene: TRBD1; CDR3 protein: CASSQGSWTGDEQYF; CDR3 DNA: TGCGCCAGCAGCCAAGGGTCCTGGACAGGGGACGAGCAGTACTTC
clone size: .; J gene: TRBJ2-7; V gene: TRBV3-1/TRBV3-2; D gene: TRBD1; CDR3 protein: CASSQGAGGEQYF; CDR3 DNA: TGTGCCAGCAGCCAAGGGGCAGGGGGCGAGCAGTACTTC
clone size: once; J gene: TRBJ2-7; V gene: TRBV3-1/TRBV3-2; D gene: .; CDR3 protein: CASSQDGHRELHEQYF; CDR3 DNA: TGTGCCAGCAGCCAAGATGGGCACAGGGAGTTACACGAGCAGTACTTC
clone size: .; J gene: TRBJ2-1; V gene: TRBV6-2/TRBV6-3; D gene: TRBD2; CDR3 protein: CASSYSRLAPPYNEQFF; CDR3 DNA: TGTGCCAGCAGTTACTCGAGACTAGCGCCTCCCTACAATGAGCAGTTCTTC
clone size: .; J gene: TRBJ1-2; V gene: TRBV30; D gene: TRBD1; CDR3 protein: CAWTGGSHGYTF; CDR3 DNA: TGTGCCTGGACAGGGGGCTCGCATGGCTACACCTTC
clone size: .; J gene: TRBJ1-2; V gene: TRBV28; D gene: .; CDR3 protein: CASASGENYGYTF; CDR3 DNA: TGTGCCAGCGCCAGCGGAGAGAACTATGGCTACACCTTC
clone size: .; J gene: TRBJ2-7; V gene: TRBV6-1; D gene: .; CDR3 protein: CASSDYRDTTYEQYF; CDR3 DNA: TGTGCCAGCAGTGATTACAGGGATACCACCTACGAGCAGTACTTC
clone size: .; J gene: TRBJ2-1; V gene: TRBV27; D gene: TRBD2; CDR3 protein: CASSPWGAGGPIDEQFF; CDR3 DNA: TGTGCCAGCAGTCCTTGGGGGGCGGGAGGGCCGATAGATGAGCAGTTCTTC
clone size: .; J gene: TRBJ2-1; V gene: TRBV6-4; D gene: TRBD1; CDR3 protein: CATATGASSYNEQFF; CDR3 DNA: TGTGCCACAGCTACAGGGGCTAGCTCCTACAATGAGCAGTTCTTC
clone size: .; J gene: TRBJ2-3; V gene: TRBV3-1/TRBV3-2; D gene: .; CDR3 protein: CASSYRSGGWADTQYF; CDR3 DNA: TGTGCCAGCAGCTATAGAAGTGGAGGTTGGGCAGATACGCAGTATTTT
clone size: .; J gene: TRBJ1-2; V gene: TRBV23-1; D gene: .; CDR3 protein: CASSLRKEFYGYTF; CDR3 DNA: TGCGCCAGCAGTCTACGGAAGGAGTTCTATGGCTACACCTTC
clone size: .; J gene: TRBJ2-3; V gene: TRBV4-1; D gene: .; CDR3 protein: CASSQEGARGTDTQYF; CDR3 DNA: TGCGCCAGCAGCCAAGAGGGGGCCAGGGGCACAGATACGCAGTATTTT
clone size: .; J gene: TRBJ2-3; V gene: TRBV6-6; D gene: TRBD1; CDR3 protein: CASSQDRGTDTQYF; CDR3 DNA: TGTGCCAGCAGCCAGGACAGGGGCACAGATACGCAGTATTTT
clone size: .; J gene: TRBJ1-3; V gene: TRBV2; D gene: TRBD1; CDR3 protein: CASSADRGSGNTIYF; CDR3 DNA: TGTGCCAGCAGCGCAGACAGGGGCTCTGGAAACACCATATATTTT
clone size: once; J gene: TRBJ2-1; V gene: TRBV6-2/TRBV6-3; D gene: TRBD2; CDR3 protein: CASSYEVGRAYYNEQFF; CDR3 DNA: TGTGCCAGCAGTTATGAGGTCGGGAGGGCCTATTACAATGAGCAGTTCTTC
clone size: .; J gene: TRBJ1-1; V gene: TRBV7-3; D gene: TRBD1; CDR3 protein: CASSPTGESTEAFF; CDR3 DNA: TGTGCCAGCAGCCCGACAGGGGAATCAACTGAAGCTTTCTTT
clone size: .; J gene: TRBJ2-2; V gene: TRBV7-6; D gene: .; CDR3 protein: CASSEGISNTGELFF; CDR3 DNA: TGTGCCAGCAGCGAGGGTATCTCGAACACCGGGGAGCTGTTTTTT
clone size: .; J gene: TRBJ2-1; V gene: TRBV19; D gene: TRBD2; CDR3 protein: CASSASGERYNEQFF; CDR3 DNA: TGTGCCAGTAGTGCTAGCGGGGAGCGCTACAATGAGCAGTTCTTC
clone size: few; J gene: TRBJ2-7; V gene: TRBV6-2/TRBV6-3; D gene: TRBD2; CDR3 protein: CASSYRGRTSGYEQYF; CDR3 DNA: TGTGCCAGCAGTTACAGGGGGCGGACTAGCGGTTACGAGCAGTACTTC
clone size: once; J gene: TRBJ2-1; V gene: TRBV3-1/TRBV3-2; D gene: .; CDR3 protein: CASSHLGGLQFF; CDR3 DNA: TGTGCCAGCAGCCACCTTGGGGGCCTCCAGTTCTTC
clone size: .; J gene: TRBJ2-3; V gene: TRBV6-6; D gene: .; CDR3 protein: CASSPVTGGTDTQYF; CDR3 DNA: TGTGCCAGCAGTCCGGTTACCGGGGGCACAGATACGCAGTATTTT
clone size: .; J gene: TRBJ2-3; V gene: TRBV5-1; D gene: .; CDR3 protein: CASRREASSTDTQYF; CDR3 DNA: TGCGCCAGCCGCAGGGAAGCCTCTAGCACAGATACGCAGTATTTT
clone size: .; J gene: TRBJ2-3; V gene: TRBV10-1; D gene: .; CDR3 protein: CASSPNTGTQYF; CDR3 DNA: TGCGCCAGCAGCCCCAACACGGGTACGCAGTATTTT
clone size: .; J gene: TRBJ1-5; V gene: TRBV6-5; D gene: .; CDR3 protein: CASSSKGGVGQPQHF; CDR3 DNA: TGTGCCAGCAGTTCGAAAGGGGGAGTTGGTCAGCCCCAGCATTTT
clone size: .; J gene: TRBJ1-1; V gene: TRBV29-1; D gene: .; CDR3 protein: CSAYRTEAFF; CDR3 DNA: TGCAGCGCTTACAGGACTGAAGCTTTCTTT
clone size: .; J gene: TRBJ2-1; V gene: TRBV29-1; D gene: TRBD2; CDR3 protein: CSVGTSGRSYNEQFF; CDR3 DNA: TGCAGCGTTGGGACTAGCGGGAGGTCCTACAATGAGCAGTTCTTC
clone size: .; J gene: TRBJ2-7; V gene: TRBV27; D gene: .; CDR3 protein: CASSLSGRSYYEQYF; CDR3 DNA: TGTGCCAGCAGTTTATCGGGGAGGTCTTACTACGAGCAGTACTTC
clone size: .; J gene: TRBJ2-7; V gene: TRBV7-9; D gene: .; CDR3 protein: CAGTMGSSYEQYF; CDR3 DNA: TGTGCCGGAACTATGGGGAGCTCCTACGAGCAGTACTTC
clone size: .; J gene: TRBJ2-5; V gene: TRBV19; D gene: TRBD1; CDR3 protein: CASSIRVQGKETQYF; CDR3 DNA: TGTGCCAGTAGTATACGAGTACAGGGGAAGGAGACCCAGTACTTC
clone size: .; J gene: TRBJ2-5; V gene: TRBV7-9; D gene: .; CDR3 protein: CASSLASAGKTQYF; CDR3 DNA: TGTGCCAGCAGTTTAGCTAGCGCCGGTAAGACCCAGTACTTC
clone size: .; J gene: TRBJ1-4; V gene: TRBV7-9; D gene: TRBD1; CDR3 protein: CASSSAGTGNEKLFF; CDR3 DNA: TGTGCCAGCAGCTCCGCCGGGACAGGGAATGAAAAACTGTTTTTT
clone size: .; J gene: TRBJ1-5; V gene: TRBV5-4; D gene: .; CDR3 protein: CASSGGVHQPQHF; CDR3 DNA: TGTGCCAGCAGCGGGGGGGTACATCAGCCCCAGCATTTT
clone size: .; J gene: TRBJ1-1; V gene: TRBV6-5; D gene: TRBD1; CDR3 protein: CASRVTGDTEAFF; CDR3 DNA: TGTGCCAGCAGGGTAACAGGGGACACTGAAGCTTTCTTT
clone size: .; J gene: TRBJ1-2; V gene: TRBV6-5; D gene: TRBD1; CDR3 protein: CASNTRGRGYGYTF; CDR3 DNA: TGTGCCAGCAATACCAGGGGGCGCGGATATGGCTACACCTTC
clone size: .; J gene: TRBJ2-7; V gene: TRBV19; D gene: .; CDR3 protein: CASSPAGATGYEQYF; CDR3 DNA: TGTGCCAGTAGTCCTGCAGGGGCGACGGGATACGAGCAGTACTTC
clone size: .; J gene: TRBJ1-1; V gene: TRBV5-1; D gene: TRBD1; CDR3 protein: CASSTLGQGEAEAFF; CDR3 DNA: TGCGCCAGCAGCACCCTAGGACAGGGGGAGGCTGAAGCTTTCTTT
clone size: .; J gene: TRBJ2-5; V gene: TRBV2; D gene: .; CDR3 protein: CASGRRRETQYF; CDR3 DNA: TGTGCCAGCGGTCGGAGACGAGAGACCCAGTACTTC
clone size: .; J gene: TRBJ1-2; V gene: TRBV13; D gene: TRBD1; CDR3 protein: CASSPLDRDHSGYTF; CDR3 DNA: TGTGCCAGCAGCCCTTTGGACAGGGACCACTCCGGGTACACCTTC
clone size: few; J gene: TRBJ2-3; V gene: TRBV19; D gene: .; CDR3 protein: CASSIDRHPGTQYF; CDR3 DNA: TGTGCCAGTAGTATAGACCGCCACCCAGGGACGCAGTATTTT
clone size: .; J gene: TRBJ1-2; V gene: TRBV6-6; D gene: .; CDR3 protein: CASSLQGPPYGYTF; CDR3 DNA: TGTGCCAGCAGTTTACAGGGCCCCCCTTATGGCTACACCTTC
clone size: .; J gene: TRBJ1-4; V gene: TRBV24-1; D gene: .; CDR3 protein: CATSDGGTAEKLFF; CDR3 DNA: TGTGCCACCAGTGATGGCGGGACGGCTGAAAAACTGTTTTTT
clone size: .; J gene: TRBJ1-5; V gene: TRBV2; D gene: TRBD1; CDR3 protein: CASRGTGFYQPQHF; CDR3 DNA: TGTGCCAGCCGAGGGACAGGGTTTTATCAGCCCCAGCATTTT
clone size: .; J gene: TRBJ1-2; V gene: TRBV5-4; D gene: TRBD1; CDR3 protein: CASSWTGEGYTF; CDR3 DNA: TGTGCCAGCAGCTGGACAGGGGAGGGCTACACCTTC
clone size: few; J gene: TRBJ2-3; V gene: TRBV3-1/TRBV3-2; D gene: TRBD1; CDR3 protein: CASRQTGVGDTQYF; CDR3 DNA: TGTGCCAGCAGACAGACAGGGGTCGGAGATACGCAGTATTTT
clone size: .; J gene: TRBJ2-1; V gene: TRBV2; D gene: .; CDR3 protein: CASSPRNEQFF; CDR3 DNA: TGTGCCAGCAGCCCCCGGAATGAGCAGTTCTTC